This TCR beta chain is drawn from a study of T cell changes during pregnancy in multiple sclerosis. The repertoire was sequenced with immunoSEQ multiplex PCR; TCRdb's copy has only in-frame clones and lacks some. The data show about 67,000 clones, about 89% seen once. The CDR3 runs 13 residues. The V end was cut by 1 base, the J end by 3 bases, with 6 bases between. Germline CDR1 reads SGHTA; CDR2 reads FQGTGA. The rearrangement links TRBV7-3 to TRBJ2-5; D might be TRBD1 (6 bases). Material: peripheral blood, obtained in the first trimester of pregnancy. The clonotype comes from a female donor with multiple sclerosis, enrolled in a pregnancy study. CDR3 protein: CASSLNREETQYF. The CDR3 DNA reads as TGTGCCAGCAGCTTAAACAGGGAAGAGACCCAGTACTTC.